This T cell receptor (beta chain) was observed in a study of human T cells and chemical hapten exposure. Study context: Diphenylcyclopropenone was administered weekly to the scalp of patients throughout the approximately 25-week study.

The CDR3 runs to 14 residues. The ends were cut back, 7 bases at V and 1 base at J, with 13 bases in the middle. Per the germline V gene, CDR1 is MNHEY and CDR2 is SVGAGI. Time point defined: patch test 1, 2 weeks after DPC sensitization. Described treatment: therapeutic diphenylcyclopropenone sensitization with weekly scalp DPC. The study drew its donors from alopecia patients who were 18 to 70 years old and suitable for DPC. This clonotype was detected a few times. Its matching antigen is unknown. Methods used by the authors: From about 22,000 to 700,000 TCRs were found per sample, with a median of around 100,000. TCRdb re-called the RACE reads with MiXCR, one entry per CDR3 protein. TCRdb, rather than the study authors, made the V and J calls. The repertoire holds approximately 400,000 distinct CDR3 sequences, with 4.8% as singletons. Study conclusions and caveats: The study found expanded TCRs formed significantly more large CDR3 similarity clusters than controls.

This material consisted of whole blood, taken in connection with sensitization to the hapten diphenylcyclopropenone (DPC). V usage is TRBV6-5 and J usage is TRBJ1-1; TRBD1 is a possible D gene (6 bases). The clonotype originates from a woman in her fifties or sixties with alopecia areata. Some clones in this sample may be carry-over from other donors' samples. This chain's CDR3 is CASTRSTGNTEAFF. The CDR3 nucleotides are TGTGCCAGCACCCGATCGACAGGGAACACTGAAGCTTTCTTT.